This entry describes one T cell receptor beta chain. What it binds is unknown. The entry originates in a study of cytomegalovirus exposure and HLA in healthy donors. Across the study: An earlier analysis identified 117 million unique TCR beta sequences in some 180 million T cells.

Primers for the PCR totalled 60 Vbeta and 13 Jbeta. Measured with immunoSEQ multiplex PCR; TCRdb has only the in-frame clones, and not every one. The table records about 130,000 clones, around three quarters of them present only once. Study results and caveats: The study flagged about 150 TCR beta chains as cytomegalovirus-associated. Presence/absence analyses assumed roughly uniform sequencing depth across donors.

From germline, CDR1 is GTSNPN and CDR2 SVGIG (reference sequence). V gave up 3 bases and J gave up 2 bases, with 13 bases separating them. The CDR3 consists of 14 residues. The clonotype originates from a woman between 45 and 60 years old in good health and CMV-seronegative. This chain joins TRBV30 and TRBJ1-2; TRBD1 might be the D (6 bases). The source material was PBMCs. The DNA of the CDR3 is TGTGCCTGGAGAACCGGGACAATAAACTATGGCTACACCTTC. Amino acids: CAWRTGTINYGYTF. The full variable domain, rest sourced from reference TRBV30 and TRBJ1-2, is SQTIHQWPATLVQPVGSPLSLECTVEGTSNPNLYWYRQAAGRGLQLLFYSVGIGQISSEVPQNLSASRPQDRQFILSSKKLLLSDSGFYLCAWRTGTINYGYTFGSGTRLTVV.